The sequence of this T cell receptor (beta chain) was determined in a study of shared clonotypes between healthy human individuals. To note about this clone: Its antigen remains unidentified.

Sorted-subset replicate PCR reactions were performed with about 200 ng DNA, corresponding to roughly 30,000 T cell genomes. TCRdb keeps only in-frame clones here, not all; method: immunoSEQ multiplex PCR. The data show around 1,900,000 clones, 85% to 95% seen once. The V gene end was trimmed by 7 bases and the J gene end by 3 bases; junction bases not matched to a gene: 2. The CDR3 sequence is 12 residues long. Looked up from germline, CDR1 is SQVTM and CDR2 is ANQGSEA. Naive CD8 cells comprised CD45RO-negative, CCR7-positively selected cells, excluding terminally differentiated effector memory CD45RA+ cells. Findings of the study overall: Memory subsets generally showed smaller estimated richness than naive subsets did.

The TCR was taken from a man younger than 35 in good health. Some clones in this sample may be carry-over from other donors' samples. Sequenced sample: naive CD8+ T cells from PBMCs. This chain uses TRBV29-1 with TRBJ2-2, with TRBD1 matching over 7 bases. In DNA form, the CDR3 reads TGCAGCGGGACAGGTGACACCGGGGAGCTGTTTTTT. It codes for CSGTGDTGELFF.